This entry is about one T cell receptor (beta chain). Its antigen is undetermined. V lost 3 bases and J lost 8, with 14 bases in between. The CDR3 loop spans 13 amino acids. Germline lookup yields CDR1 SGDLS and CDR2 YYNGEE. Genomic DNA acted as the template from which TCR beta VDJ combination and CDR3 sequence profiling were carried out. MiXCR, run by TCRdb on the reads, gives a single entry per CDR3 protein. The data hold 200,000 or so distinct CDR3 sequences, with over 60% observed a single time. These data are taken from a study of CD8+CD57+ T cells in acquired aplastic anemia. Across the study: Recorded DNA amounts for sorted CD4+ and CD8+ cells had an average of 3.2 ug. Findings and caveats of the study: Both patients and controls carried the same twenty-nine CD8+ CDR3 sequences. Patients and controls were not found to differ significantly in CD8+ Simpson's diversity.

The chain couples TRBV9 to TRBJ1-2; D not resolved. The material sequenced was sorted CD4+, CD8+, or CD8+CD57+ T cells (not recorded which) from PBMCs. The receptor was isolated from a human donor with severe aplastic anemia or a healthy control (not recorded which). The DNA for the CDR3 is TGTGCCAGCAGCGGAAGGGTGGGATCCGGCTACACCTTC. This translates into CASSGRVGSGYTF. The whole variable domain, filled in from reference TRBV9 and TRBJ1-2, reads DSGVTQTPKHLITATGQRVTLRCSPRSGDLSVYWYQQSLDQGLQFLIQYYNGEERAKGNILERFSAQQFPDLHSELNLSSLELGDSALYFCASSGRVGSGYTFGSGTRLTVV.